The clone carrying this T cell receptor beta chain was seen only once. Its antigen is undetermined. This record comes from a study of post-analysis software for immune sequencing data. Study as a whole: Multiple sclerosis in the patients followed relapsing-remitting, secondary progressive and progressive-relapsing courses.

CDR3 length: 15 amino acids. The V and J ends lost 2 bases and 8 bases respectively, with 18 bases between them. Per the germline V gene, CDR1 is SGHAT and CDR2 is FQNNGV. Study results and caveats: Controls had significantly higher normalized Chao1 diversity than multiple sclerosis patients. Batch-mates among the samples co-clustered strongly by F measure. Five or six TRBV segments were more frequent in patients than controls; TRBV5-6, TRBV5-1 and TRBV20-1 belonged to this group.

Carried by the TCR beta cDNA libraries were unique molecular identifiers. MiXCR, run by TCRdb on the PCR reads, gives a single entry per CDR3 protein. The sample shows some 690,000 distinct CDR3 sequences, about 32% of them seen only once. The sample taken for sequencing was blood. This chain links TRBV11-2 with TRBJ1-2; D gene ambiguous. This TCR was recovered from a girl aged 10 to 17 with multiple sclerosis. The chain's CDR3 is CASSLLSPADGGYTF. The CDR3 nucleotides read TGTGCCAGCAGCTTATTATCCCCCGCGGACGGAGGCTACACCTTC.